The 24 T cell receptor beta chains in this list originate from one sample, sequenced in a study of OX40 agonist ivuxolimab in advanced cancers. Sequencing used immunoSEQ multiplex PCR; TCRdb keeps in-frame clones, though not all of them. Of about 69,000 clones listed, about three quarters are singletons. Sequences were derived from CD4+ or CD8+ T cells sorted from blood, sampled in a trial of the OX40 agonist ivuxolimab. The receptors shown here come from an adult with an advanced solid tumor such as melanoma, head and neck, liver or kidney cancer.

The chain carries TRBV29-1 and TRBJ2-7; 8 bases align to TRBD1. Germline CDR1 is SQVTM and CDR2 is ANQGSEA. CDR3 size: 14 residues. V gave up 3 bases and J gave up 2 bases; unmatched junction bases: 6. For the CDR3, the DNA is TGCAGCGTTGAGGTGAGGGACAGGACCTACGAGCAGTACTTC. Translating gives CSVEVRDRTYEQYF.

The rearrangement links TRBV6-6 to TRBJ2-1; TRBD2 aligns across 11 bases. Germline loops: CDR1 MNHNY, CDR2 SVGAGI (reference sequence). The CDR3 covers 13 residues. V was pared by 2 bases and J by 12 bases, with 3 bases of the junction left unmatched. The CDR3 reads CASSYLAGGSQFF. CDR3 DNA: TGTGCCAGCAGTTACCTAGCGGGAGGCTCGCAGTTCTTC.

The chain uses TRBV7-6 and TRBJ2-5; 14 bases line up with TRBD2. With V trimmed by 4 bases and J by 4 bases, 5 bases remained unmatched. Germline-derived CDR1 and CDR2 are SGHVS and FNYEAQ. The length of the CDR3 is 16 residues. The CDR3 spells CASSSGLAGGGETQYF. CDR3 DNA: TGTGCCAGCAGCTCCGGACTAGCGGGAGGAGGAGAGACCCAGTACTTC.

In nucleotides, the CDR3 is TGTGCCAGCAACCATGTGGGCACCGGGGAGCTGTTTTTT. It codes for CASNHVGTGELFF. The V and J genes are TRBV25-1 and TRBJ2-2; D remains unclear. The CDR3 has 13 residues. CDR1 is MGHDK and CDR2 is SYGVNS in the germline V gene. Trimming stripped 7 bases from V and 4 bases from J, with 10 bases between.

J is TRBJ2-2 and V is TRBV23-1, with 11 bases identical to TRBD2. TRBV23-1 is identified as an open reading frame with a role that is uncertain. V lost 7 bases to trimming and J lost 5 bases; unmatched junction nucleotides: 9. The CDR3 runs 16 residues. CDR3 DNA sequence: TGCGCCAGCACCCAACCCCTAGCGGGGGGTACCGGGGAGCTGTTTTTT. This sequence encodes CASTQPLAGGTGELFF.

DNA for the CDR3: TGTGCCAGCAGCCCCTACTACTCAGATACGCAGTATTTT. Protein: CASSPYYSDTQYF. The chain is built from TRBV7-2 and TRBJ2-3; D gene uncertain. The V end was cut by 5 bases, the J end by 4 bases, with 10 bases between. Germline CDR1 is SGHTA and CDR2 is FQGNSA. CDR3 length: 13 residues. The full variable domain, its missing parts supplied by reference TRBV7-2 and TRBJ2-3, is GAGVSQSPSNKVTEKGKDVELRCDPISGHTALYWYRQSLGQGLEFLIYFQGNSAPDKSGLPSDRFSAERTGGSVSTLTIQRTQQEDSAVYLCASSPYYSDTQYFGPGTRLTVL.

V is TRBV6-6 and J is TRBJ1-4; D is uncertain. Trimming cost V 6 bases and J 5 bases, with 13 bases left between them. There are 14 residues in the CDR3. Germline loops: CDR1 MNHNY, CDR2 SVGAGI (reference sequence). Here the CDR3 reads CASSPGRSNEKLFF. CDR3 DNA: TGTGCCAGCAGCCCCGGGCGGTCCAATGAAAAACTGTTTTTT.

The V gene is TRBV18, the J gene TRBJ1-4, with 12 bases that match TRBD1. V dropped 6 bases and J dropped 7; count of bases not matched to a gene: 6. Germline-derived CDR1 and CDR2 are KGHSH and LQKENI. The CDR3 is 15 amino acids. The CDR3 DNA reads TGTGCCAGCTCTCTTGGGACAGGGGGCGGTGAAAAACTGTTTTTT. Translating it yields CASSLGTGGGEKLFF.

The CDR3 nucleotides are TGTGCCAGCAGTGAAAGGGGAGGAAGGGATGAGCAGTTCTTC. Its protein product is CASSERGGRDEQFF. This chain uses TRBV6-1 with TRBJ2-1, with a weak D call TRBD2 (6 bases). The CDR3 contains 14 residues. Trimming left V 2 bases short and J 8 bases short, with 13 bases between. Germline V CDR1 and CDR2: MNHNS, SASEGT.

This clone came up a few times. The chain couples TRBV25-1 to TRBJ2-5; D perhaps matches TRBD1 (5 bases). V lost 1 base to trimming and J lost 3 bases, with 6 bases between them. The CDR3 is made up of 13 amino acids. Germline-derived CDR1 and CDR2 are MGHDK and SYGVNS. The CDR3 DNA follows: TGTGCCAGCAGTGAATCAGGGAAAGAGACCCAGTACTTC. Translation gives CASSESGKETQYF.

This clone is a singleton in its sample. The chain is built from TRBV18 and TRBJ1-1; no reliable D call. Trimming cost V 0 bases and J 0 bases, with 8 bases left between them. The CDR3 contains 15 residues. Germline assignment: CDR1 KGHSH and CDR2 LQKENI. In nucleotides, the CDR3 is TGTGCCAGCTCACCACCGACGCAGATGAACACTGAAGCTTTCTTT. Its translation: CASSPPTQMNTEAFF.

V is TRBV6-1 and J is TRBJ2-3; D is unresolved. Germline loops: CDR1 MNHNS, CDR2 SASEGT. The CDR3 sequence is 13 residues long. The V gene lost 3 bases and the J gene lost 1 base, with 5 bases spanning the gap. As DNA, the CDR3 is TGTGCCAGCAGTGACCCCCGCACAGATACGCAGTATTTT. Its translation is CASSDPRTDTQYF.

The CDR3 is CASNLAGEYNEQFF. In DNA, the CDR3 is TGTGCCAGCAATCTAGCGGGAGAGTACAATGAGCAGTTCTTC. The V gene is TRBV6-1, the J gene TRBJ2-1; 10 bases agree with TRBD2. Germline loops: CDR1 MNHNS, CDR2 SASEGT. CDR3 length equals 14 residues. The V gene end was trimmed by 7 bases and the J gene end by 4 bases; junction bases not matched to a gene: 4.

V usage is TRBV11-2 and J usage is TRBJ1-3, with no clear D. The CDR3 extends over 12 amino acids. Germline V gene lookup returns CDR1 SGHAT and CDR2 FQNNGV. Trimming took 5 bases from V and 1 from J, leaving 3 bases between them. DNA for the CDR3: TGTGCCAGCAGCATATCTGGAAACACCATATATTTT. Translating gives CASSISGNTIYF. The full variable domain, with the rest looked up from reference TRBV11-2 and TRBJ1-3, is EAGVAQSPRYKIIEKRQSVAFWCNPISGHATLYWYQQILGQGPKLLIQFQNNGVVDDSQLPKDRFSAERLKGVDSTLKIQPAKLEDSAVYLCASSISGNTIYFGEGSWLTVV.

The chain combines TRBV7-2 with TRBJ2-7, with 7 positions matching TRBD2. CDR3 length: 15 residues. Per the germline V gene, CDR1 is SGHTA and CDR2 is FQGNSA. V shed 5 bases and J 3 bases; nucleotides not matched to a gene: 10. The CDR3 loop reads CASSRTGGSNYEQYF. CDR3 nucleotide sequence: TGTGCCAGCAGCAGGACTGGCGGGAGTAACTACGAGCAGTACTTC. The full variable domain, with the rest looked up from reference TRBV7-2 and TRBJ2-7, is GAGVSQSPSNKVTEKGKDVELRCDPISGHTALYWYRQSLGQGLEFLIYFQGNSAPDKSGLPSDRFSAERTGGSVSTLTIQRTQQEDSAVYLCASSRTGGSNYEQYFGPGTRLTVT.

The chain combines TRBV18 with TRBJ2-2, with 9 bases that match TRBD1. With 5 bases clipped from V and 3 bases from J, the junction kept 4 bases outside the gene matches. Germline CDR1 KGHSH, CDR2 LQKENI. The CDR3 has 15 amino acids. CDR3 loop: CASSTGQGYTGELFF. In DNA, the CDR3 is TGTGCCAGCTCAACAGGACAGGGGTACACCGGGGAGCTGTTTTTT.

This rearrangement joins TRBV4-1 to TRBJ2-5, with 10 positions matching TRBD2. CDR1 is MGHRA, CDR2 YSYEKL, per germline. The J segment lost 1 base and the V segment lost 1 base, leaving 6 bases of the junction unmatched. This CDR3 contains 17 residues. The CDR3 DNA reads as TGCGCCAGCAGCCAAGTGGCTAGCGGGGGACCCCAAGAGACCCAGTACTTC. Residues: CASSQVASGGPQETQYF.

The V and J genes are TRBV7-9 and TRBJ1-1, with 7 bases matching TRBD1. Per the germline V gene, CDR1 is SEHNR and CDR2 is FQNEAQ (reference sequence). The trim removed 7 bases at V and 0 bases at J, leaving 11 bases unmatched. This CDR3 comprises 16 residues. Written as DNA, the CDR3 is TGTGCCAGCACGTGGACCGGGACAGCCATGAACACTGAAGCTTTCTTT. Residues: CASTWTGTAMNTEAFF.

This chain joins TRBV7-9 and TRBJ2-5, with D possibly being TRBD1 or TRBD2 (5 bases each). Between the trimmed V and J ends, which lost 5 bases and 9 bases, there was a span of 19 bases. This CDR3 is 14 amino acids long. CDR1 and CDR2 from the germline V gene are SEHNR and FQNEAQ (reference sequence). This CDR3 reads CASSPGTGSWAQYF. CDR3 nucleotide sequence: TGTGCCAGCAGCCCTGGGACGGGCTCCTGGGCCCAGTACTTC.

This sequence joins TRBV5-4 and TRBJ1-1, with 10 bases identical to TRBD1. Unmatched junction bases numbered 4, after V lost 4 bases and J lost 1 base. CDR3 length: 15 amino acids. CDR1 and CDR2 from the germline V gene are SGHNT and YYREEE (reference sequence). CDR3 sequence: CASSLGQGRNTEAFF. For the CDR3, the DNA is TGTGCCAGCAGCCTGGGACAGGGGAGGAACACTGAAGCTTTCTTT. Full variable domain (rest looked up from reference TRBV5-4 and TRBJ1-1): ETGVTQSPTHLIKTRGQQVTLRCSSQSGHNTVSWYQQALGQGPQFIFQYYREEENGRGNFPPRFSGLQFPNYSSELNVNALELDDSALYLCASSLGQGRNTEAFFGQGTRLTVV.

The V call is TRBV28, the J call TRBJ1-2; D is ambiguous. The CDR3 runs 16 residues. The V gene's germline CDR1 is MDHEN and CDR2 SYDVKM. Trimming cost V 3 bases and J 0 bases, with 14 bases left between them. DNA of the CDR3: TGTGCCAGCAGTTTGCTCACCCGAAGAGCTAACTATGGCTACACCTTC. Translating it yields CASSLLTRRANYGYTF.

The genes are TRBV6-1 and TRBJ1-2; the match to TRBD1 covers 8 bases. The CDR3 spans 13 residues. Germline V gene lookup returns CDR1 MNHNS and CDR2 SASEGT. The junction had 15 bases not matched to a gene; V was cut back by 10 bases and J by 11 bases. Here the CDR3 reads CATLSPRTGSYTF. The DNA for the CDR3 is TGTGCCACCCTCTCCCCTCGGACAGGGTCTTACACCTTC.

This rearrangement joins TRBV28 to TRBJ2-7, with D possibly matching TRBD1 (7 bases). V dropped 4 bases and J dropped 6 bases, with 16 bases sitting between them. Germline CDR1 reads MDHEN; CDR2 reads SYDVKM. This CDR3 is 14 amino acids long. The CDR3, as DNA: TGTGCCAGCAGTTCAGGGGGACTCCGGCTCGAGCAGTACTTC. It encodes CASSSGGLRLEQYF.

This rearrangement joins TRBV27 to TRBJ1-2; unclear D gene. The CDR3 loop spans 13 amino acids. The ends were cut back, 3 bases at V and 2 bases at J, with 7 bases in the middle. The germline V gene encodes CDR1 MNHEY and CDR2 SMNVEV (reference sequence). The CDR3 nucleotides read TGTGCCAGCAGTTTTATGGGGAACTATGGCTACACCTTC. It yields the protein CASSFMGNYGYTF.